What follows are 7 T cell receptor beta chains derived from one specimen sequenced in a study of shared clonotypes between healthy human individuals (dated by TCRdb to about 2020). The library was obtained by the immunoSEQ multiplex PCR assay. Entries here come from immuneACCESS through TCRdb and include only in-frame sequences with V and J called. Some clones fail to appear in such tables; in the studies checked, an unresolved V gene covers under half of the shortfall, and the cause of the remainder is unknown. The sample has about 2.3 million clones on record, roughly 92% of them singletons. The top ten hold around 0.4% of the sample. Material: naive CD4+ T cells from PBMCs. Read against the paper, the sample's cell subset or site label means: CD45RA+ positively selected. The receptors were gathered from a young man in good health. Some clones in this sample may be carry-over from other donors' samples.

The chain links TRBV7-2 to TRBJ2-1; D call uncertain. V was trimmed by 1 base and J by 0 bases, leaving 10 bases between them. There are 16 residues in the CDR3. The germline V gene has CDR1 SGHTA and CDR2 FQGNSA. The CDR3 nucleotides read TGTGCCAGCAGCTTAGTGGCGGAGCCCTCCTACAATGAGCAGTTCTTC. It encodes CASSLVAEPSYNEQFF.

The chain joins TRBV2 to TRBJ1-2, with 9 bases fitting TRBD1. The V and J ends lost 9 bases and 3 bases, in that order; junction bases with no gene match: 5. The CDR3 is made up of 13 amino acids. Germline V gene lookup returns CDR1 SNHLY and CDR2 FYNNEI. CDR3 protein: CARGTGTDYGYTF. As DNA, the CDR3 is TGTGCCAGAGGGACAGGGACCGACTATGGCTACACCTTC.

The chain couples TRBV2 to TRBJ2-3, with TRBD2 matching over 8 bases. Per germline, CDR1 SNHLY and CDR2 FYNNEI. This CDR3 has 15 amino acids. J was trimmed by 2 bases and V by 3 bases; bases with no gene match: 4. CDR3 sequence reads: CASSDQRGYTDTQYF. The CDR3, as DNA: TGTGCCAGCAGTGACCAGCGGGGGTACACAGATACGCAGTATTTT.

The rearrangement links TRBV28 to TRBJ1-2; 7 bases are a match to TRBD1. Germline trimming cut 5 bases from V and 0 bases from J; bases unmatched to any gene: 6. The CDR3 extends over 15 amino acids. CDR1 is MDHEN and CDR2 is SYDVKM in the germline V gene. For the CDR3, the DNA is TGTGCCAGCAGTACGGGACAGCGTTCTAACTATGGCTACACCTTC. Translating it yields CASSTGQRSNYGYTF.

The V call is TRBV19, the J call TRBJ1-1; a possible D gene is TRBD1 (6 bases). Germline V gene lookup returns CDR1 LNHDA and CDR2 SQIVND (reference sequence). V was cut by 4 bases and J by 6 bases, with 12 bases left in between. The CDR3 spans 13 residues. The CDR3 protein is CASSTNRDSEAFF. CDR3 nucleotides: TGTGCCAGTAGTACCAACAGGGATTCTGAAGCTTTCTTT. Based on the CDR3 plus reference TRBV19 and TRBJ1-1, the full variable domain is DGGITQSPKYLFRKEGQNVTLSCEQNLNHDAMYWYRQDPGQGLRLIYYSQIVNDFQKGDIAEGYSVSREKKESFPLTVTSAQKNPTAFYLCASSTNRDSEAFFGQGTRLTVV.

This clone was found once. The chain links TRBV11-2 to TRBJ2-3; tentatively, D is TRBD1 (5 bases). CDR1 and CDR2 (germline): SGHAT, FQNNGV. Trimming took off 5 bases at V and 2 bases at J, with 11 bases between the two ends. The CDR3 loop spans 14 amino acids. DNA of the CDR3: TGTGCCAGCAGCATGACAGTCCCCACAGATACGCAGTATTTT. It specifies CASSMTVPTDTQYF.

This clone was observed once. This chain links TRBV6-1 with TRBJ2-3; 7 nucleotides match TRBD2. The CDR3 has 15 residues. V was clipped by 7 bases and J by 5 bases; unmatched bases: 12. Germline CDR1 is MNHNS and CDR2 is SASEGT. This CDR3 reads CASTLRGGVRDTQYF. The CDR3 region has the DNA TGTGCCAGCACTCTACGGGGAGGGGTCAGAGATACGCAGTATTTT.